One T cell receptor (beta chain) is described in this entry. Its target is unknown. The record originates from a study of CD8+ T cells in alopecia areata. J was trimmed by 4 bases and V by 4 bases; bases with no gene match: 11. Germline values: CDR1 SGHNT, CDR2 YYREEE (reference sequence). The CDR3 runs to 16 residues. The treatment here: oral pan-JAK inhibitor, 5-10 mg twice daily. It was from alopecia areata patients that lesional scalp punch biopsies and peripheral blood were collected. Whole-study findings and limits: Compared with normal scalp, lesional scalp had higher clonality and more expanded CD8+ clones. Just one nonresponder means the tie between baseline CD8+ expansion and response stays uncertain.

As the sequencing template, cDNA was produced by extracting RNA and reverse transcribing it. The table came from immunoSEQ multiplex PCR; TCRdb's copy has only in-frame clones and leaves some out. The repertoire holds about 220,000 clones, with approximately 57% as singletons. This sequence was found in a human donor with alopecia areata. Material: CD4+ T cells sorted from blood, obtained at week 4, from a patient treated with tofacitinib. This sequence joins TRBV5-4 and TRBJ2-5; 9 bases map to TRBD2. The chain's CDR3 is CASSKRLAGGLETQYF. Here the CDR3 DNA reads TGTGCCAGCAGCAAGAGGCTTGCGGGGGGGCTAGAGACCCAGTACTTC. Full variable domain (outside the CDR3, taken from reference TRBV5-4 and TRBJ2-5): ETGVTQSPTHLIKTRGQQVTLRCSSQSGHNTVSWYQQALGQGPQFIFQYYREEENGRGNFPPRFSGLQFPNYSSELNVNALELDDSALYLCASSKRLAGGLETQYFGPGTRLLVL.